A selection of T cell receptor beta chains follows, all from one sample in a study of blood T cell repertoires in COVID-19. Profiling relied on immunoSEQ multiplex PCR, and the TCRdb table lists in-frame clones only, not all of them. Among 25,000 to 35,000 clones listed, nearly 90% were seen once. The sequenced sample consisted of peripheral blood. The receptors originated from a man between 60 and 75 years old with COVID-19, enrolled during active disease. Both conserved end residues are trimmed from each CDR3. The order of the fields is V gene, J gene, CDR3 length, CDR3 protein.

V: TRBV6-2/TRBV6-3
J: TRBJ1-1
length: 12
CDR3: ASSYSLPGLEAF

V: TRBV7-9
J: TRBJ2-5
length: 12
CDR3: ASSSQGAGETQY

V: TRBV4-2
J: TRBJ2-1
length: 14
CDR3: ASSQDRLAAYNEQF

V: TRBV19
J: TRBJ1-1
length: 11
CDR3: ASRRQADTEAF

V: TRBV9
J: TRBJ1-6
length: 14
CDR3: ASSARGGITGSPLH

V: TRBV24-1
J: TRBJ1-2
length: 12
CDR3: ATSGSGQGLGYT

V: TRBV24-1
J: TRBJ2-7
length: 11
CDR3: AVKGQGLNEQY

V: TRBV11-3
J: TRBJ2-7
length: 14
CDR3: ASSLSQQGGYYEQY

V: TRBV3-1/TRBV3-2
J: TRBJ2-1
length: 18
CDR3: ASSQDPGTSGRASWNEQF

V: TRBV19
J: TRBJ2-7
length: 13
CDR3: ASSIPRAGGYEQY

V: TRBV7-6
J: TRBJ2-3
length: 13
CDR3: ASSRGSGLPYTQY

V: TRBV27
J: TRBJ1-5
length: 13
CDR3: ASSFLTDSNQPQH

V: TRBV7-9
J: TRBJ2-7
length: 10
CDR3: ASRGTDDEQY

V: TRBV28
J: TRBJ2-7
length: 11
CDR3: ASIGPDSYEQY

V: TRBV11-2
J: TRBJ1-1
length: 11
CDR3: ASSEGQGTEAF

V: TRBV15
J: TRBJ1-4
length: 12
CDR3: ATSEDRGDEKLF

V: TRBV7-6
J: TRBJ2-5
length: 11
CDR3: ASSLGDQETQY

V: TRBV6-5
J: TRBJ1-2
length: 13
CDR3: ASSRTGLANYGYT

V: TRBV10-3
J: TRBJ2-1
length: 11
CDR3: AISVGQNNEQF

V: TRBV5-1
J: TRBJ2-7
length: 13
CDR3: ASSLDPGQGYEQY

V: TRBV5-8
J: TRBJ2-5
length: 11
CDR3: ASSQSAQETQY

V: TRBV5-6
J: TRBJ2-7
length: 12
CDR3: ASSVGLDFYEQY

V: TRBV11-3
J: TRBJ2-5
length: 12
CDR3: ASSSPRGQETQY

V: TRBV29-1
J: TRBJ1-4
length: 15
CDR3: SVEEIPTRAGGGKLF

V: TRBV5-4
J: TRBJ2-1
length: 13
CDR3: ASSETSGLYNEQF

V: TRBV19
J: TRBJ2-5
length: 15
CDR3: ASSTETTSPKRETQY

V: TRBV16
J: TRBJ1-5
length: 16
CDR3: ASSHSPGQFNSNQPQH

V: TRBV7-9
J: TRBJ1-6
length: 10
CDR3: ASSLTDSPLH

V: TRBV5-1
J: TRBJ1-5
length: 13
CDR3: ASSLGGQGEQPQH

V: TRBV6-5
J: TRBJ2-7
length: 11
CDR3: ASRPSGRYEQY

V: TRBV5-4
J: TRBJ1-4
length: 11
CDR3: ATSDRADEKLF

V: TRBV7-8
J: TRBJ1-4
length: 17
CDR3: ASSLTSRGGGISNEKLF

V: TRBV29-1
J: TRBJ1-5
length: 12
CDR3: SVGDGGSNQPQH

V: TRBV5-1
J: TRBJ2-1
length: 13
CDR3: ASSLGLTSGNEQF

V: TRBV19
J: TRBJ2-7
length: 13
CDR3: ASSTGRDRDSGQY

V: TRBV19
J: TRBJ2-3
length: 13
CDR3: ASTPRTTGVDTQY

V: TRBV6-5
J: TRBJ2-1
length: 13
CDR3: ASSRPGTGGTEQF

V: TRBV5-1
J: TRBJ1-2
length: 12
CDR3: ASSPGTGSRGYT

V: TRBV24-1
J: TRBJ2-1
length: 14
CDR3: ATSDAGTGEFNEQF

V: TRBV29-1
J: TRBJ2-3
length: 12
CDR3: SVGMTGGTDTQY

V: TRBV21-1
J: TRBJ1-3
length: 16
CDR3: ASSKGQGLSDSGNTIY

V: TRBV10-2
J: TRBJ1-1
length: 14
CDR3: ASSELGLTRNTEAF

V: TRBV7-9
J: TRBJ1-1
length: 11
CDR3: ASSLSEVTEAF

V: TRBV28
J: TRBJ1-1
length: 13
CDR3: ASSLSGTGGTEAF

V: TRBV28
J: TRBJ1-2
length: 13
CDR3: ASNASPGGNYGYT

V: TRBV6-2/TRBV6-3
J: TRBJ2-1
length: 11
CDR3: ASSPGQHNEQF

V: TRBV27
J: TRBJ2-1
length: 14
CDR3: ASSFSRTSGRTPEF

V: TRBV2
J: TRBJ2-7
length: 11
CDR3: ARRGTGAYEQY

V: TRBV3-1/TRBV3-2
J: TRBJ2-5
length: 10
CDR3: ASSQVGGTQY